Below, 20 T cell receptor beta chains from the same sample are listed, as sequenced in a study of CD8+ T cells in alopecia areata. As the sequencing template, cDNA was produced by extracting RNA and reverse transcribing it. Data came from immunoSEQ multiplex PCR; TCRdb stores just in-frame clones and leaves some out. In the table there are 170,000 or so clones, roughly 50% of which are singletons. Treatment meaning: oral pan-JAK inhibitor, 5-10 mg twice daily. The source material was CD8+ T cells sorted from blood, sampled at week 24, from a patient treated with tofacitinib. The receptors originated from a human donor with alopecia areata.

Turning to this clone: This sample includes further DNA sequences coding for the same CDR3. This rearrangement joins TRBV9 to TRBJ2-2; D remains unclear. V lost 0 bases and J 7 bases, leaving 4 bases between the germline ends. The CDR3 sequence is 12 residues long. Germline V lookup: CDR1 SGDLS, CDR2 YYNGEE. The CDR3 sequence is CASSVVSGELFF. For the CDR3, the DNA is TGTGCCAGCAGCGTAGTGAGCGGGGAGCTGTTTTTT.

The chain carries TRBV13 and TRBJ2-2, with a tentative D call TRBD1 (6 bases). This CDR3 contains 15 residues. V lost 7 bases, J lost 1 base, and 13 bases lay in between. Germline CDR1 is PRHDT and CDR2 is FYEKMQ (reference sequence). CDR3 DNA sequence: TGTGCCAGCACGACGGGACATATGAACACCGGGGAGCTGTTTTTT. Its protein product is CASTTGHMNTGELFF.

V gene TRBV7-2 combines with J gene TRBJ2-1; 7 positions match TRBD2. This CDR3 spans 15 amino acids. J was trimmed by 3 bases and V by 5 bases; bases with no gene match: 7. The germline gives CDR1 SGHTA, CDR2 FQGNSA. CDR3 in DNA: TGTGCCAGCAGCCTCCGGGGGGACGACTACAATGAGCAGTTCTTC. Its protein is CASSLRGDDYNEQFF. The variable domain in full, completed from reference TRBV7-2 and TRBJ2-1, reads GAGVSQSPSNKVTEKGKDVELRCDPISGHTALYWYRQSLGQGLEFLIYFQGNSAPDKSGLPSDRFSAERTGGSVSTLTIQRTQQEDSAVYLCASSLRGDDYNEQFFGPGTRLTVL.

The rearrangement links TRBV7-9 to TRBJ2-7; 7 bases are shared with TRBD1. Germline trimming cut 4 bases from V and 2 bases from J; bases unmatched to any gene: 2. This CDR3 spans 13 amino acids. Germline V lookup: CDR1 SEHNR, CDR2 FQNEAQ (reference sequence). The CDR3 region has the DNA TGTGCCAGCAGCTCTACAGGGGCCTACGAGCAGTACTTC. Translated, it gives CASSSTGAYEQYF.

This sequence joins TRBV29-1 and TRBJ2-1; 8 bases are shared with TRBD2. Per germline, CDR1 SQVTM and CDR2 ANQGSEA. CDR3 length: 13 amino acids. V was clipped by 7 bases and J by 5 bases; unmatched bases: 7. The CDR3 protein is CSDGGGLNNEQFF. The CDR3 nucleotides are TGCAGCGACGGGGGGGGACTCAACAATGAGCAGTTCTTC.

This sequence joins TRBV7-9 and TRBJ2-2; D perhaps matches TRBD1 (6 bases). CDR3 length: 16 amino acids. Germline CDR1 and CDR2: SEHNR and FQNEAQ (reference sequence). Trimming removed 3 bases at V and 0 bases at J, with 11 bases between. The CDR3 DNA is TGTGCCAGCAGCTTCCCAGGGGAATCGAACACCGGGGAGCTGTTTTTT. Amino acids: CASSFPGESNTGELFF.

V usage is TRBV27 and J usage is TRBJ2-7; D is ambiguous. The CDR3 runs 14 residues. The ends were cut back, 2 bases at V and 2 bases at J, with 10 bases in the middle. Germline loops: CDR1 MNHEY, CDR2 SMNVEV (reference sequence). CDR3 sequence: CASSLGGEAYEQYF. The DNA of the CDR3 is TGTGCCAGCAGTTTAGGTGGGGAAGCCTACGAGCAGTACTTC.

This chain links TRBV5-1 with TRBJ2-3, with TRBD1 matching 9 bases. In germline, CDR1 is SGHRS, CDR2 YFSETQ. V shed 4 bases, J shed 4 bases, and the junction held 10 bases outside the gene matches. The CDR3 consists of 16 residues. The CDR3 sequence is CASSEDRGLWSDTQYF. CDR3 nucleotide sequence: TGCGCCAGCAGCGAAGACAGGGGGTTATGGTCAGATACGCAGTATTTT.

As DNA, the CDR3 is TGCGCCAGCAGCCAAGACAGTACCCGCTCTGGGGCCAACGTCCTGACTTTC. Its translation: CASSQDSTRSGANVLTF. This rearrangement joins TRBV4-3 to TRBJ2-6; D ambiguous. The germline V and J ends were trimmed by 0 bases and 0 bases, with 9 bases remaining between them. CDR1 and CDR2 (germline): LGHNA, YSLEER. The CDR3 is 17 residues long.

J is TRBJ2-5 and V is TRBV7-3; 8 bases agree with TRBD2. This CDR3 spans 15 amino acids. Germline lookup yields CDR1 SGHTA and CDR2 FQGTGA. Losses at the gene ends were 2 bases for V and 1 base for J; bases not matched to a gene: 3. The CDR3 loop reads CASSLAGGLQETQYF. CDR3 bases: TGTGCCAGCAGCTTAGCGGGGGGACTCCAAGAGACCCAGTACTTC.

The chain combines TRBV30 with TRBJ2-7; D gene ambiguous. CDR3 size: 12 residues. Germline CDR1 and CDR2: GTSNPN and SVGIG (reference sequence). Trimming removed 3 bases at V and 3 bases at J, with 9 bases between. The CDR3 loop reads CAWSPADYEQYF. For the CDR3, the DNA is TGTGCCTGGAGCCCTGCGGACTACGAGCAGTACTTC.

The chain combines TRBV9 with TRBJ2-1, with no clear D. Trimming removed 0 bases from V and 8 bases from J, with 6 bases in between. CDR3 size: 12 residues. CDR1 and CDR2 (germline): SGDLS, YYNGEE. The CDR3 bases are TGTGCCAGCAGCGTAGTGGAGTATGAGCAGTTCTTC. Its protein is CASSVVEYEQFF.

The sample holds one count of this clone. The V gene is TRBV30, the J gene TRBJ2-2; 7 bases are shared with TRBD1. Trimming at V came to 1 base and at J to 6 bases, leaving 5 bases not matched to a gene. CDR1 is GTSNPN, CDR2 SVGIG, per germline (reference sequence). There are 14 residues in the CDR3. The CDR3 nucleotides are TGTGCCTGGAGTGCCGGGACAGCCCCCGGGGAGCTGTTTTTT. Amino acids: CAWSAGTAPGELFF.

The rearrangement links TRBV27 to TRBJ1-2, with TRBD1 matching 10 bases. CDR1 MNHEY and CDR2 SMNVEV come from the germline V gene (reference sequence). The V segment lost 3 bases and the J segment 6 bases; nucleotides outside the gene matches: 4. The CDR3 contains 14 residues. The CDR3 loop reads CASSFVTGGDGYTF. Written as DNA, the CDR3 is TGTGCCAGCAGTTTTGTGACAGGGGGCGATGGCTACACCTTC.

The rearrangement joins TRBV6-5 to TRBJ1-1; a weak D match, TRBD1 (6 bases). Trimming cost V 0 bases and J 3 bases, with 14 bases left between them. The CDR3 extends over 16 amino acids. Germline assignment: CDR1 MNHEY and CDR2 SVGAGI. In nucleotides, the CDR3 is TGTGCCAGCAGTTACTCGGCAGGGGAGTGGTACACTGAAGCTTTCTTT. Residues: CASSYSAGEWYTEAFF.

This clone was picked up one time. This chain uses TRBV6-1 with TRBJ2-2; D unresolved. This CDR3 region has 16 residues. Germline V gene lookup returns CDR1 MNHNS and CDR2 SASEGT. V lost 2 bases, J lost 0 bases, and 10 bases lay in between. The CDR3 DNA reads TGTGCCAGCAGTGAATTTGACGGCCCGAACACCGGGGAGCTGTTTTTT. Amino acid sequence: CASSEFDGPNTGELFF.

This chain joins TRBV13 and TRBJ1-3, with 8 bases identical to TRBD1. The V and J ends lost 5 bases and 4 bases, in that order; junction bases with no gene match: 10. This CDR3 is 16 amino acids long. CDR1 PRHDT and CDR2 FYEKMQ come from the germline V gene (reference sequence). The CDR3 DNA sequence: TGTGCCAGCAGCCCCGCACAGGGGGGTTCCGGAAACACCATATATTTT. Translated: CASSPAQGGSGNTIYF.

The CDR3 sequence: CASSINGDRGYEQYF. The CDR3 DNA reads TGTGCCAGCAGCATAAACGGGGACAGGGGCTACGAGCAGTACTTC. The chain links TRBV7-2 to TRBJ2-7, with TRBD1 matching 10 bases. The CDR3 extends over 15 amino acids. The junction had 7 bases not matched to a gene; V was cut back by 5 bases and J by 3 bases. Per germline, CDR1 SGHTA and CDR2 FQGNSA.

V usage is TRBV6-1 and J usage is TRBJ1-1; D is undetermined. The ends were cut back, 2 bases at V and 2 bases at J, with 12 bases in the middle. Germline CDR1 and CDR2: MNHNS and SASEGT. The CDR3 has 15 residues. The DNA for the CDR3 is TGTGCCAGCAGTGAATTTGCTTTATCAAACACTGAAGCTTTCTTT. Translated: CASSEFALSNTEAFF.

V usage is TRBV6-4 and J usage is TRBJ2-3; 7 positions match TRBD1. V shed 8 bases, J shed 1 base, and the junction held 6 bases outside the gene matches. This CDR3 spans 14 amino acids. The V gene's germline CDR1 is MRHNA and CDR2 SNTAGT. The chain's CDR3 is CASARTGGTDTQYF. The CDR3 DNA reads TGTGCCAGCGCTCGGACAGGAGGCACAGATACGCAGTATTTT.